A selection of T cell receptor beta chains follows, all from one sample in a study of human T cells and chemical hapten exposure. Using its own MiXCR run on the 5' RACE reads, TCRdb lists one record per CDR3 protein. The sample includes about 140,000 distinct CDR3 sequences, roughly 4% of them seen just once. These receptors were collected from a female donor in good health. Both conserved end residues are part of each CDR3. The order of the fields is J gene, V gene, clone size, D gene, CDR3 protein, CDR3 DNA. A D gene is named only where the DNA matches it firmly. Size is stated for part of the rows, as once, few or many counts, or as a class when the clone is expanded.

TRBJ2-3,TRBV20-1,many,.,CSASLQVPDTQYF,TGCAGTGCTAGTCTTCAGGTCCCAGATACGCAGTATTTT
TRBJ2-7,TRBV28,many,.,CASSFGMGDSSYEQYF,TGTGCCAGCAGTTTTGGTATGGGCGACAGCTCCTACGAGCAGTACTTC
TRBJ1-6,TRBV20-1,few,.,CSASSLQDNSPLHF,TGCAGTGCTAGTTCCCTTCAGGATAATTCACCCCTCCACTTT
TRBJ2-6,TRBV12-3/TRBV12-4,many,TRBD2,CASSSTSGVFGANVLTF,TGTGCCAGCAGTTCGACTAGCGGGGTCTTTGGGGCCAACGTCCTGACTTTC
TRBJ1-1,TRBV3-1,many,.,CASSQALGATEAFF,TGTGCCAGCAGCCAAGCTCTGGGGGCCACTGAAGCTTTCTTT
TRBJ2-6,TRBV12-3/TRBV12-4,many,.,CASSMTGGSGANVLTF,TGTGCCAGCAGCATGACAGGCGGCTCTGGGGCCAACGTCCTGACTTTC
TRBJ2-5,TRBV5-4,many,TRBD2,CASSSSGGAGKTQYF,TGTGCCAGCAGCTCGAGCGGGGGGGCGGGAAAGACCCAGTACTTC
TRBJ2-1,TRBV5-5,few,.,CASSIAWGNEQFF,TGTGCCAGCAGCATCGCCTGGGGGAATGAGCAGTTCTTC
TRBJ2-3,TRBV20-1,.,TRBD2,CSASTAGVMGTDTQYF,TGCAGTGCTAGTACGGCGGGGGTGATGGGTACAGATACGCAGTATTTT
TRBJ2-3,TRBV7-2,many,TRBD2,CASSTSSGGATDTQYF,TGTGCCAGCAGCACCTCTAGCGGGGGGGCCACAGATACGCAGTATTTT
TRBJ1-5,TRBV6-1,few,TRBD1,CASRGGGGGSGQPQHF,TGTGCCAGCAGGGGGGGAGGAGGGGGCAGCGGTCAGCCCCAGCATTTT
TRBJ2-2,TRBV20-1,many,TRBD2,CSARRLADNSGELFF,TGCAGTGCTAGGAGACTAGCGGATAATAGCGGGGAGCTGTTTTTT
TRBJ2-1,TRBV5-1,many,.,CASRALHGGREQFF,TGCGCCAGCAGGGCGCTCCACGGGGGAAGGGAGCAGTTCTTC
TRBJ2-7,TRBV29-1,many,.,CSVMPSGHEQYF,TGCAGCGTTATGCCGTCGGGACACGAGCAGTACTTC
TRBJ2-7,TRBV7-2,many,.,CASSPGLRLDEQYF,TGTGCCAGCAGCCCGGGACTCCGCCTAGACGAGCAGTACTTC
TRBJ1-1,TRBV28,few,.,CASSFSGSGNTEAFF,TGTGCCAGCAGTTTCTCAGGGTCGGGGAACACTGAAGCTTTCTTT
TRBJ1-2,TRBV7-8,many,TRBD1,CASSLGYGTGGSGYTF,TGTGCCAGCAGCTTAGGTTATGGTACAGGGGGCAGTGGCTACACCTTC
TRBJ2-1,TRBV7-2,.,.,CASSLALSGSSYNEQFF,TGTGCCAGCAGCTTAGCGCTTTCAGGGAGCTCCTACAATGAGCAGTTCTTC
TRBJ1-1,TRBV20-1,few,.,CSARDLLAGHTEAFF,TGCAGTGCTAGAGATCTGTTAGCTGGTCACACTGAAGCTTTCTTT
TRBJ2-2,TRBV12-5,many,.,CASGSVPNTGELFF,TGTGCTAGTGGTTCCGTACCGAACACCGGGGAGCTGTTTTTT
TRBJ2-7,TRBV27,many,.,CASTLGPPRGEQYF,TGTGCCAGCACTCTAGGGCCCCCGCGGGGCGAGCAGTACTTC
TRBJ2-7,TRBV12-3/TRBV12-4,many,TRBD2,CASSAFGGGLSYEQYF,TGTGCCAGCAGTGCCTTCGGCGGGGGGCTCTCCTACGAGCAGTACTTC
TRBJ1-1,TRBV5-4,many,TRBD1,CASSFPTGANTEAFF,TGTGCCAGCAGCTTCCCGACAGGGGCCAACACTGAAGCTTTCTTT
TRBJ2-7,TRBV5-1,many,.,CASSLPTDYEQYF,TGCGCCAGCAGTCTCCCTACAGATTACGAGCAGTACTTC
TRBJ1-1,TRBV4-1,many,.,CASSQGPVSRGVPEAFF,TGCGCCAGCAGCCAAGGACCGGTTAGTCGGGGGGTCCCTGAAGCTTTCTTT
TRBJ1-5,TRBV20-1,many,.,CSAFLSGGNQPQHF,TGCAGTGCCTTCTTATCTGGGGGAAATCAGCCCCAGCATTTT
TRBJ1-1,TRBV11-1,many,.,CASSLVAGRAFF,TGTGCCAGCAGCTTAGTGGCGGGGAGAGCTTTCTTT
TRBJ2-5,TRBV15,many,.,CATSRPQETQYF,TGTGCCACCAGCAGACCACAAGAGACCCAGTACTTC
TRBJ2-1,TRBV20-1,.,.,CSARARAGDYNEQFF,TGCAGTGCAAGGGCTCGGGCAGGGGACTACAATGAGCAGTTCTTC
TRBJ1-5,TRBV30,many,.,CAWSGWQGVDQPQHF,TGTGCCTGGAGTGGATGGCAGGGCGTAGATCAGCCCCAGCATTTT
TRBJ2-3,TRBV7-2,once,.,CASSPGRAYDTQYF,TGTGCCAGCAGCCCGGGACGAGCATACGATACGCAGTATTTT
TRBJ1-4,TRBV11-2,many,.,CASSLGAATNEKLFF,TGTGCCAGCAGCTTAGGGGCTGCAACTAATGAAAAACTGTTTTTT